The 21 T cell receptor beta chains presented below share a single source sample, sequenced in a study of blood T cells in healthy people across ages. It was with a sample-barcoded 5' primer and a J-beta primer mix that a second PCR of roughly 7 to 12 cycles was run. Using its own MiXCR run on the 5' RACE reads, TCRdb lists one record per CDR3 protein. The sample includes about 1.5 million distinct CDR3 sequences, 35% to 45% of them seen just once. Sequences were obtained from blood. These receptors all come from a woman aged 18-29 years in good health.

For the CDR3, the DNA is TGTGCCAGCAGTCCCCGACTAGCGGGACGCATGGAGACCCAGTACTTC. This encodes CASSPRLAGRMETQYF. V is TRBV27 and J is TRBJ2-5, with 11 bases matching TRBD2. The junction had 10 bases not matched to a gene; V was cut back by 5 bases and J by 5 bases. The CDR3 consists of 16 residues. Germline V CDR1 and CDR2: MNHEY, SMNVEV (reference sequence).

The chain is built from TRBV6-5 and TRBJ1-1, with D possibly being TRBD1 (6 bases). Trimming pared 2 bases from V and 7 bases from J, leaving 14 bases between. The length of the CDR3 is 14 residues. From germline, CDR1 is MNHEY and CDR2 SVGAGI. CDR3 in DNA: TGTGCCAGCAGTTACGATGGGGGGCTGGGTGAAGCTTTCTTT. Protein: CASSYDGGLGEAFF.

V gene TRBV13 combines with J gene TRBJ2-7; TRBD1 matches at 11 bases. The ends lost 1 base at V and 5 bases at J; junction bases unmatched: 4. This CDR3 region has 15 residues. CDR1 and CDR2 (germline): PRHDT, FYEKMQ (reference sequence). DNA for the CDR3: TGTGCCAGCAGCTTAGCGGGACAGGGGGTTCACGAGCAGTACTTC. It yields the protein CASSLAGQGVHEQYF.

V usage is TRBV3-1 and J usage is TRBJ1-1; possible D gene TRBD1, 5 bases. CDR3 size: 15 residues. V was cut by 3 bases and J by 4 bases, with 15 bases left in between. Germline V CDR1 and CDR2: LGHDT, YNNKEL (reference sequence). CDR3 amino acids: CASSQDSGGGTEAFF. CDR3 in DNA: TGTGCCAGCAGCCAGGACTCGGGGGGAGGCACTGAAGCTTTCTTT. The full variable domain, with the rest looked up from reference TRBV3-1 and TRBJ1-1, is DTAVSQTPKYLVTQMGNDKSIKCEQNLGHDTMYWYKQDSKKFLKIMFSYNNKELIINETVPNRFSPKSPDKAHLNLHINSLELGDSAVYFCASSQDSGGGTEAFFGQGTRLTVV.

V is TRBV6-1 and J is TRBJ1-5, with TRBD1 as a possible D gene (5 bases). The CDR3 totals 14 residues. The V gene lost 4 bases and the J gene lost 6 bases, with 13 bases spanning the gap. Germline assignment: CDR1 MNHNS and CDR2 SASEGT. The CDR3 here is CASSARAGSQPQHF. CDR3 nucleotides: TGTGCCAGCAGTGCAAGGGCAGGGAGTCAGCCCCAGCATTTT.

Written as DNA, the CDR3 is TGTGCCAGCAGTGAATGGATAGCTACAGGGTCTCTCTCAGACACCATATATTTT. This codes for CASSEWIATGSLSDTIYF. This sequence joins TRBV6-1 and TRBJ1-3; possibly TRBD1 for D (6 bases). The CDR3 length is 18 residues. V lost 2 bases and J lost 8, with 25 bases in between. In germline, CDR1 is MNHNS, CDR2 SASEGT.

As regards this clonotype: The junction departs from the called germline gene at one end, perhaps through a read error. This sequence joins TRBV6-6 and TRBJ2-5; 9 bases agree with TRBD1. In germline, CDR1 is MNHNY, CDR2 SVGAGI (reference sequence). The CDR3 length is 14 residues. CDR3: CASSSRTGDETRYF. As DNA, the CDR3 is TGTGCCAGCAGTTCCCGGACAGGGGATGAGACCCGGTACTTC.

The rearrangement uses TRBV9 and TRBJ2-3; 9 bases match TRBD2. CDR3 length: 16 residues. V lost 0 bases to trimming and J lost 5 bases; unmatched junction nucleotides: 7. In germline, CDR1 is SGDLS, CDR2 YYNGEE. CDR3 sequence reads: CASSVGGGAGRDTQYF. DNA of the CDR3: TGTGCCAGCAGCGTAGGCGGGGGGGCCGGAAGAGATACGCAGTATTTT.

Only a few counts were recorded for this clonotype. CDR3 in amino acids: CASSAKLARANQETQYF. The CDR3 region has the DNA TGTGCCAGCAGCGCAAAACTAGCTCGGGCGAACCAAGAGACCCAGTACTTC. The V gene is TRBV7-8, the J gene TRBJ2-5; weak D call: TRBD2 (6 bases). Germline CDR1 is SGHVS and CDR2 is FQNEAQ. V was pared by 5 bases and J by 0 bases, with 19 bases between. This CDR3 is built from 17 residues.

The V and J genes are TRBV3-1 and TRBJ2-5; tentatively, D is TRBD1 (5 bases). Germline loops: CDR1 LGHDT, CDR2 YNNKEL (reference sequence). Trimming pared 6 bases from V and 0 bases from J, leaving 11 bases between. The CDR3 contains 14 residues. This CDR3 is CASRNQGYQETQYF. The CDR3 DNA reads TGTGCCAGCAGGAACCAGGGTTACCAAGAGACCCAGTACTTC.

This clonotype occurred many times. The rearrangement links TRBV4-1 to TRBJ1-2; the match to TRBD1 covers 8 bases. The germline CDR1 and CDR2 sequences are MGHRA and YSYEKL. V was pared by 0 bases and J by 3 bases, with 3 bases of the junction left unmatched. The CDR3 has 15 residues. CDR3 nucleotide sequence: TGCGCCAGCAGCCAAGATCGGGGACAGGACTATGGCTACACCTTC. Translating it yields CASSQDRGQDYGYTF.

The chain has TRBV10-3 and TRBJ2-4; D is uncertain. The J call may be mistaken, given a closer DNA end match to TRBJ2-7. There are 11 residues in the CDR3. Per the germline V gene, CDR1 is ENHRY and CDR2 is SYGVKD. The CDR3 sequence is CAISGTNEQYF. The DNA of the CDR3 is TGTGCCATCAGTGGGACCAACGAGCAGTACTTC.

In nucleotides, the CDR3 is TGTGCCAGCGCACAGGGGCTCGGGAACGAGCAGTACTTC. Translation gives CASAQGLGNEQYF. V and J are TRBV27 and TRBJ2-7; TRBD1 agrees at 7 bases. Germline assignment: CDR1 MNHEY and CDR2 SMNVEV (reference sequence). V lost 8 bases, J lost 5 bases, and 9 bases stayed unmatched. The CDR3 length is 13 residues.

V usage is TRBV20-1 and J usage is TRBJ1-1; D not resolved. The germline gives CDR1 DFQATT, CDR2 SNEGSKA (reference sequence). V lost 6 bases and J lost 10, with 15 bases in between. The CDR3 extends over 11 amino acids. The CDR3 spells CSARHAVGAFF. CDR3 DNA: TGCAGTGCCAGACACGCCGTCGGAGCTTTCTTT.

The genes are TRBV6-5 and TRBJ1-2, with D possibly TRBD1 on 6 matching bases. Looked up from germline, CDR1 is MNHEY and CDR2 is SVGAGI. The CDR3 consists of 16 residues. V shed 2 bases and J shed 5 bases, with 18 bases lying between them. This CDR3 reads CASSYRARGRGYGYTF. CDR3 in DNA: TGTGCCAGCAGTTACCGGGCCCGGGGGCGAGGTTATGGCTACACCTTC.

This rearrangement joins TRBV11-2 to TRBJ1-4, with D unclear. The CDR3 is 15 residues long. Germline lookup yields CDR1 SGHAT and CDR2 FQNNGV. The V gene lost 3 bases and the J gene lost 8 bases, with 16 bases spanning the gap. The CDR3 sequence is CASSFGPSEREKLFF. CDR3 DNA: TGTGCCAGCAGCTTCGGACCGTCCGAGCGGGAAAAACTGTTTTTT.

The chain couples TRBV5-6 to TRBJ2-5; TRBD2 might be the D (5 bases). Germline V gives CDR1 SGHDT, CDR2 YYEEEE. The CDR3 has 15 residues. V was shortened by 0 bases and J by 5 bases, with 14 bases between the two germline ends. The CDR3: CASSLAGNGWETQYF. In nucleotides, the CDR3 is TGTGCCAGCAGCTTGGCCGGGAATGGGTGGGAGACCCAGTACTTC.

This clonotype was counted a few times. The CDR3 is CSVEETMIYNEQFF. DNA of the CDR3: TGCAGCGTTGAGGAGACTATGATCTACAATGAGCAGTTCTTC. The V gene is TRBV29-1, the J gene TRBJ2-1; possibly TRBD2 for D (5 bases). Trimming took off 3 bases at V and 3 bases at J, with 12 bases between the two ends. Germline CDR1 reads SQVTM; CDR2 reads ANQGSEA. This CDR3 has 14 residues.

This chain connects TRBV7-2 to TRBJ2-3, with D maybe TRBD2 (5 bases). The germline V gene encodes CDR1 SGHTA and CDR2 FQGNSA. CDR3 length equals 18 residues. V lost 4 bases and J lost 5, with 25 bases in between. For the CDR3, the DNA is TGTGCCAGCAGCTCCGGGCGGGCTGGAGGAGGTGGGGTAGATACGCAGTATTTT. Amino acids: CASSSGRAGGGGVDTQYF.

V and J are TRBV7-2 and TRBJ2-3; 7 nucleotides agree with TRBD2. There are 14 residues in the CDR3. The J segment lost 6 bases and the V segment lost 5 bases, leaving 8 bases of the junction unmatched. CDR1 is SGHTA and CDR2 is FQGNSA in the germline V gene. This chain's CDR3 is CASSPGTTVDTQYF. The CDR3 DNA sequence: TGTGCCAGCAGCCCCGGGACTACCGTGGATACGCAGTATTTT.

The V and J genes are TRBV6-4 and TRBJ1-1, with unresolved D. This CDR3 has 13 residues. Germline CDR1 MRHNA, CDR2 SNTAGT. V lost 3 bases to trimming and J lost 1 base, with 6 bases between them. Here the CDR3 reads CASSEQRNTEAFF. In DNA, the CDR3 is TGTGCCAGCAGTGAACAAAGGAACACTGAAGCTTTCTTT.